The rows below give T cell receptor beta chains drawn from one sample of a study of CD8 T cells in Susac syndrome. One entry per CDR3 protein, called by TCRdb with MiXCR from the immunoSEQ multiplex PCR reads. The data contain under 200,000 distinct CDR3 sequences, 85% to 95% of them singletons. The sample was CD8+ T cells from PBMCs. The receptors here all came from a human donor with multiple sclerosis. Both conserved end residues are part of each CDR3. Size values are once, few and many counts, or a class for expanded clones, and some rows have none.

j_gene	v_gene	abundance	CDR3aa
TRBJ2-3	TRBV11-2	NA	CASSVWADTQYF
TRBJ1-1	TRBV27	NA	CASSLYGSSNTEAFF
TRBJ2-2	TRBV12-3/TRBV12-4	NA	CASSLDRVGTGELFF
TRBJ1-2	TRBV29-1	NA	CSVTTGEDYGYTF
TRBJ2-1	TRBV29-1	NA	CSVALSYNEQFF
TRBJ2-1	TRBV9	NA	CASSPTWGGSYNEQFF
TRBJ2-3	TRBV4-1	once	CASTGPSGSPDTQYF
TRBJ1-1	TRBV29-1	NA	CSVVLPGSEAFF
TRBJ2-5	TRBV20-1	NA	CSARESAGWAGAQYF
TRBJ2-3	TRBV20-1	NA	CSARVRPMSPDTQYF
TRBJ1-2	TRBV13	NA	CASSAGQGEGYTF
TRBJ1-5	TRBV7-8	NA	CASSPEAGPTGQPQHF
TRBJ2-3	TRBV28	once	CASRESRVIDTQYF
TRBJ2-5	TRBV4-1	NA	CASSQVRLAALGAQYF
TRBJ2-1	TRBV11-2	NA	CASSPVTAGWYNEQFF
TRBJ1-5	TRBV9	NA	CASSVGGKGNQPQHF
TRBJ2-3	TRBV6-5	NA	CASSYTPERLDQDTQYF
TRBJ2-2	TRBV27	NA	CASRRGTTGELFF
TRBJ1-1	TRBV29-1	once	CSVEGTEAFF
TRBJ2-1	TRBV7-2	NA	CASSRRQGAFNEQFF
TRBJ2-3	TRBV30	NA	CAWSLSGSADTQYF
TRBJ1-2	TRBV30	NA	CACDSNYGYTF
TRBJ2-7	TRBV4-1	NA	CASSQDGTGAREQYF
TRBJ2-2	TRBV2	NA	CARRREGPGELFF
TRBJ1-1	TRBV28	NA	CATDWTGNTEAFF
TRBJ2-2	TRBV12-3/TRBV12-4	NA	CASSPPGANTGELFF
TRBJ1-5	TRBV6-1	NA	CASSEGIGGLNQPQHF
TRBJ2-1	TRBV6-5	NA	CASHHPPGDEQFF
TRBJ2-5	TRBV28	NA	CASTRQLGETQYF
TRBJ2-7	TRBV7-9	NA	CASSPRGVLPYEQYF
TRBJ2-1	TRBV20-1	NA	CSARVRTVDHSYNEQFF
TRBJ1-2	TRBV20-1	NA	CSARRLYYGYTF
TRBJ2-5	TRBV15	NA	CATSRDWAAQETQYF
TRBJ2-3	TRBV7-3	NA	CASSLNIADTQYF